The 7 T cell receptor beta chains below all came from one sample that was sequenced in a study of T cell responses to AZD1222 COVID-19 vaccine. The repertoire was sequenced with immunoSEQ multiplex PCR; TCRdb's copy has only in-frame clones and lacks some. The table has some 170,000 clones, around 90% seen once. This specimen was peripheral blood, taken on day 0 of AZD1222 vaccination. These receptors originate from an adult in good health.

The rearrangement uses TRBV18 and TRBJ1-2; D might be TRBD1 (6 bases). The CDR3 has 15 amino acids. Germline CDR1 is KGHSH and CDR2 is LQKENI. V shed 2 bases and J shed 0 bases, with 10 bases lying between them. CDR3 sequence: CASSPVYRANYGYTF. The CDR3 DNA reads TGTGCCAGCTCACCAGTCTACAGGGCTAACTATGGCTACACCTTC.

V and J are TRBV12-3 or TRBV12-4 and TRBJ2-1; D remains unclear. The CDR3 runs to 13 residues. V dropped 1 base and J dropped 16 bases, with 17 bases sitting between them. CDR3 DNA: TGTGCCAGCAGTTTAGGAGGTCCCGCGTTCCAATTCTTC. It is translated as CASSLGGPAFQFF.

The chain is built from TRBV15 and TRBJ1-1, with a possible D match to TRBD1 (5 bases). V was cut by 3 bases and J by 7 bases, with 18 bases left in between. CDR1 is LNHNV, CDR2 YYDKDF, per germline (reference sequence). The CDR3 contains 15 residues. In DNA, the CDR3 is TGTGCCACCAGCAGGGATCCCGGGACTCTACTTGAAGCTTTCTTT. Amino acids: CATSRDPGTLLEAFF.

The chain carries TRBV19 and TRBJ1-1; D perhaps matches TRBD1 (6 bases). V was clipped by 7 bases and J by 1 base, with 22 bases between them. CDR3 length: 17 residues. Germline V gene data show CDR1 as LNHDA and CDR2 as SQIVND (reference sequence). For the CDR3, the DNA is TGTGCCAGTAAGGAGGTACAGGGAACCTTTAGGAACACTGAAGCTTTCTTT. Translated: CASKEVQGTFRNTEAFF. The whole variable domain, remainder taken from reference TRBV19 and TRBJ1-1, is DGGITQSPKYLFRKEGQNVTLSCEQNLNHDAMYWYRQDPGQGLRLIYYSQIVNDFQKGDIAEGYSVSREKKESFPLTVTSAQKNPTAFYLCASKEVQGTFRNTEAFFGQGTRLTVV.

This chain links TRBV3-1 (or the pseudogene TRBV3-2) with TRBJ2-7; tentatively, D is TRBD2 (6 bases). The CDR3 has 16 amino acids. Trimming pared 2 bases from V and 1 base from J, leaving 15 bases between. CDR1 and CDR2 (germline): LGHDT, YNNKEL (reference sequence). DNA of the CDR3: TGTGCCAGCAGCCAAAGGGGCCAGACTAGATCCTACGAGCAGTACTTC. It encodes CASSQRGQTRSYEQYF.

CDR3 region: CSARDITEAFF. CDR3 bases: TGCAGTGCTAGAGATATTACTGAAGCTTTCTTT. The chain combines TRBV20-1 with TRBJ1-1; no firm D call. Germline V lookup: CDR1 DFQATT, CDR2 SNEGSKA (reference sequence). This CDR3 has 11 amino acids. V was shortened by 0 bases and J by 5 bases, with 4 bases between the two germline ends.

The chain joins TRBV10-2 to TRBJ1-5; D uncertain. Per germline, CDR1 WSHSY and CDR2 SAAADI. Trimming removed 8 bases from V and 0 bases from J, with 8 bases in between. This CDR3 comprises 13 residues. Here the CDR3 DNA reads TGCGCCAGCTCCCAAGGTAGCAATCAGCCCCAGCATTTT. As protein: CASSQGSNQPQHF.